The sequence of this T cell receptor (beta chain) was determined in a study of cytomegalovirus exposure and HLA in healthy donors. Vbeta (60) and Jbeta (13) primers were used in the PCR. Assay: immunoSEQ multiplex PCR; the TCRdb copy retains only in-frame clones and omits some. The sample shows about 110,000 clones, just over 75% of them seen only once. This clone has at least ten counts. Its antigen is as yet unknown. Study observations and caveats: A later analysis linked 15,000 to 20,000 TCR beta sequences to HLA alleles at 0.05 false discovery rate.

The TCR comes from a man in his thirties or forties in good health and CMV-seropositive. The sample was PBMCs.

CDR3 in DNA: TGTGCCAGCAGTTACGCCGGGACTAGCGGGGGGGAGACCCAGTACTTC. This gives the protein CASSYAGTSGGETQYF. V and J are TRBV6-5 and TRBJ2-5; 15 bases are shared with TRBD2. Germline assignment: CDR1 MNHEY and CDR2 SVGAGI. Trimming cost V 2 bases and J 5 bases; bases outside gene matches: 3. The CDR3 length is 16 residues.